What follows are 19 T cell receptor beta chains derived from one specimen sequenced in a study of sequential checkpoint blockade in melanoma (dated by TCRdb to between 2018 and 2020). The treatment or condition label for this specimen denotes: randomized to nivolumab then ipilimumab (arm A) or the reverse (arm B). Library preparation used the immunoSEQ multiplex PCR assay. Sourced from immuneACCESS, this table was stored by TCRdb with only in-frame sequences that have V and J called. A share of the clones is absent; for the studies checked, an unresolved V gene accounts for under half, and the remainder has no known explanation. Present in this sample are fewer than 8,500 clones, around 82% of which were seen just once. Approximately 7.8% of the sample rests with the top ten. The sequenced sample was CD8+ T cells sorted from blood (inferred from file names), obtained from a patient given nivolumab and ipilimumab in sequence. These receptors were taken from a human donor with melanoma.

This clone turned up a few times. This chain uses TRBV19 with TRBJ2-7, with 9 bases matching TRBD1. Per germline, CDR1 LNHDA and CDR2 SQIVND (reference sequence). The CDR3 has 15 residues. The V gene end was trimmed by 3 bases and the J gene end by 4 bases; junction bases not matched to a gene: 7. The CDR3 bases are TGTGCCAGTAGTATGGGACAGGGCCCTGGATACGAGCAGTACTTC. As protein: CASSMGQGPGYEQYF.

The chain joins TRBV25-1 to TRBJ2-5; D uncertain. The closer fit of TRBJ2-7 to the DNA end suggests the J call may be wrong. From germline, CDR1 is MGHDK and CDR2 SYGVNS. CDR3 size: 11 residues. CDR3 sequence: CASSESYEQYF. The DNA for the CDR3 is TGTGCCAGCAGTGAATCCTACGAGCAGTACTTC.

This clone occurred once. The chain couples TRBV30 to TRBJ2-1; 15 positions agree with TRBD2. CDR1 and CDR2 (germline): GTSNPN, SVGIG (reference sequence). The CDR3 totals 16 residues. The ends lost 3 bases at V and 7 bases at J; junction bases unmatched: 7. DNA of the CDR3: TGTGCCTGGAGGGGACTAGCGGGGGGATTGAGGAATGAGCAGTTCTTC. Translation gives CAWRGLAGGLRNEQFF. Based on the CDR3 plus reference TRBV30 and TRBJ2-1, the full variable domain is SQTIHQWPATLVQPVGSPLSLECTVEGTSNPNLYWYRQAAGRGLQLLFYSVGIGQISSEVPQNLSASRPQDRQFILSSKKLLLSDSGFYLCAWRGLAGGLRNEQFFGPGTRLTVL.

Sample share makes this clone large (0.1 to 1%). Other nucleotide sequences in the sample specify the same CDR3. CDR3 nucleotides: TGTGCCAGTAGTATGACCTCAGGGGCCTACAATGAGCAGTTCTTC. Translated: CASSMTSGAYNEQFF. This rearrangement joins TRBV19 to TRBJ2-1, with a possible D match to TRBD1 (6 bases). With 3 bases removed from V and 2 bases from J, the gap between germline ends came to 11 bases. Germline CDR1 and CDR2: LNHDA and SQIVND (reference sequence). The CDR3 totals 15 residues.

V and J are TRBV5-4 and TRBJ2-5; a weak D match, TRBD1 (6 bases). Trimming removed 1 base from V and 5 bases from J, with 12 bases in between. Germline V CDR1 and CDR2: SGHNT, YYREEE (reference sequence). This CDR3 has 14 amino acids. The chain's CDR3 is CASSLQGRGETQYF. Written as DNA, the CDR3 is TGTGCCAGCAGCTTGCAGGGGCGCGGGGAGACCCAGTACTTC. Complete variable domain (other parts from reference TRBV5-4 and TRBJ2-5): ETGVTQSPTHLIKTRGQQVTLRCSSQSGHNTVSWYQQALGQGPQFIFQYYREEENGRGNFPPRFSGLQFPNYSSELNVNALELDDSALYLCASSLQGRGETQYFGPGTRLLVL.

The CDR3 DNA is TGCGCCAGCAGCTTCCCTACCGCCAGGGTTCAAAACAATGAGCAGTTCTTC. Its translation: CASSFPTARVQNNEQFF. The chain employs TRBV5-1 and TRBJ2-1; possibly TRBD1 for D (5 bases). CDR1 and CDR2 (germline): SGHRS, YFSETQ. The CDR3 sequence is 17 residues long. V lost 2 bases and J 5 bases, leaving 20 bases between the germline ends.

This chain links TRBV6-6 with TRBJ2-7; TRBD2 matches 9 bases. V lost 4 bases, J lost 1 base, and 2 bases stayed unmatched. CDR3 length equals 14 residues. In germline, CDR1 is MNHNY, CDR2 SVGAGI (reference sequence). DNA of the CDR3: TGTGCCAGCAGTTCTAGCGGGGTATCCTACGAGCAGTACTTC. Protein product: CASSSSGVSYEQYF.

This clone was detected only once. The CDR3 DNA reads TGCGCCAGCAGCCAAGCGGGTAGGGAGCAGTACTTC. As protein: CASSQAGREQYF. The chain recombines TRBV4-1 with TRBJ2-7; D not resolved. The CDR3 has 12 residues. Germline CDR1 is MGHRA and CDR2 is YSYEKL. Between the trimmed V and J ends, which lost 1 base and 7 bases, there was a span of 8 bases.

The rearrangement uses TRBV5-8 and TRBJ2-2, with 7 bases that match TRBD1. V lost 3 bases, J lost 5 bases, and 4 bases stayed unmatched. The CDR3 runs to 14 residues. Germline V gene data show CDR1 as SGHTS and CDR2 as YDEGEE. The CDR3: CASSWDSTTGELFF. CDR3 DNA: TGTGCCAGCAGCTGGGACAGCACAACCGGGGAGCTGTTTTTT.

This rearrangement joins TRBV5-1 to TRBJ2-7; D is possibly TRBD2 (6 bases). This CDR3 has 13 residues. CDR1 is SGHRS, CDR2 YFSETQ, per germline. The V end lost 4 bases, the J end lost 3 bases, and 11 bases lay between the germline ends. CDR3 amino acids: CASSQGTVYEQYF. In nucleotides, the CDR3 is TGCGCCAGCAGCCAAGGGACTGTCTACGAGCAGTACTTC.

This clone has a single count. This chain connects TRBV4-1 to TRBJ2-1; 12 bases are a match to TRBD2. Germline CDR1 and CDR2: MGHRA and YSYEKL. V shed 10 bases, J shed 2 bases, and the junction held 9 bases outside the gene matches. The CDR3 has 16 residues. The chain's CDR3 is CATGGTSGSAYNEQFF. The DNA of the CDR3 is TGCGCCACCGGGGGGACTAGCGGGTCCGCCTACAATGAGCAGTTCTTC.

This clone was recorded a few times. The V call is TRBV4-2, the J call TRBJ1-2, with 7 bases aligning to TRBD1. Germline V gives CDR1 LGHNA, CDR2 YNFKEQ. CDR3 length equals 12 residues. The trim removed 1 base at V and 8 bases at J, leaving 1 base unmatched. The CDR3 nucleotides are TGTGCCAGCAGCCAAGCAGGGGGAGGCTACACCTTC. This encodes CASSQAGGGYTF.

The chain has TRBV4-3 and TRBJ2-3; D unclear. V lost 11 bases, J lost 1 base, and 7 bases lay in between. Germline V gene sequence: CDR1 LGHNA, CDR2 YSLEER. This CDR3 is built from 11 residues. The CDR3 protein is CARARTDTQYF. The DNA for the CDR3 is TGCGCCCGCGCTCGCACAGATACGCAGTATTTT.

The chain links TRBV6-1 to TRBJ2-7; D is perhaps TRBD2 (5 bases). Looked up from germline, CDR1 is MNHNS and CDR2 is SASEGT. Trimming left V 5 bases short and J 2 bases short, with 10 bases between. The CDR3 sequence is 13 residues long. The CDR3 bases are TGTGCCAGCAGTCACCGGGATACCTACGAGCAGTACTTC. Protein: CASSHRDTYEQYF.

By share, this clone counts as medium-sized. The chain has TRBV11-2 and TRBJ2-1; tentatively, D is TRBD2 (6 bases). This CDR3 is built from 14 residues. Trimming removed 1 base from V and 6 bases from J, with 10 bases in between. CDR1 SGHAT and CDR2 FQNNGV come from the germline V gene. This chain's CDR3 is CASSLALASNEQFF. CDR3 in DNA: TGTGCCAGCAGCTTAGCCCTAGCGTCCAATGAGCAGTTCTTC.

The genes are TRBV18 and TRBJ2-7; tentative D call: TRBD1 (6 bases). V gave up 4 bases and J gave up 3 bases, with 19 bases separating them. The CDR3 totals 16 residues. In germline, CDR1 is KGHSH, CDR2 LQKENI. The CDR3 here is CASSHGTRLVVYEQYF. DNA for the CDR3: TGTGCCAGCTCACACGGGACAAGGCTTGTTGTCTACGAGCAGTACTTC.

In DNA, the CDR3 is TGTGCCAGCAGCAAAGCCAGGTCCTCCTACGAGCAGTACTTC. This codes for CASSKARSSYEQYF. The V gene is TRBV21-1, the J gene TRBJ2-7; the D call in the table, TRBD1, was not verified against the DNA. TRBV21-1 is a documented pseudogene. This CDR3 spans 14 amino acids.

The CDR3 nucleotides read TGTGCCAGCAGTTCCACACCTCGGGTTGAGCAGTTCTTC. Residues: CASSSTPRVEQFF. The chain has TRBV7-9 and TRBJ2-1, with no clear D. From germline, CDR1 is SEHNR and CDR2 FQNEAQ (reference sequence). CDR3 length equals 13 residues. V lost 6 bases and J lost 9, with 15 bases in between.

The chain is built from TRBV7-9 and TRBJ1-3, with a possible D match to TRBD1 (6 bases). CDR3 length: 16 residues. Germline values: CDR1 SEHNR, CDR2 FQNEAQ (reference sequence). The germline V and J ends were trimmed by 3 bases and 2 bases, with 14 bases remaining between them. The CDR3 sequence is CASSFYQGRAGNTIYF. CDR3 nucleotides: TGTGCCAGCAGCTTTTATCAGGGGCGGGCTGGAAACACCATATATTTT.